This T cell receptor (beta chain) was obtained from a study of T cells expressing NK-cell markers. The wider study: Repertoires of TCR beta were obtained from T cells sorted as CD3+CD56+NKG2C+, CD3+CD56+NKG2C- and CD3+CD56-NKG2C+.

This CDR3 region has 14 residues. Germline V lookup: CDR1 SEHNR, CDR2 FQNEAQ (reference sequence). TCRdb reprocessed the 5' RACE reads, keeping one entry per CDR3 protein, no DNA. This sample's clone table lists about 180,000 distinct CDR3 sequences. Sequencing used blood T cells: a sorted CD56 or NKG2C T cell subset, CD4+ or CD8+ T cells, or bulk PBMC T cells (not recorded which). The V gene is TRBV7-9, the J gene TRBJ1-6; TCRdb's assignment of TRBD1 cannot be checked, as there is no DNA. The sequence was obtained from a man aged 18 to 69 in good health. The chain's CDR3 is CASSWTGFNSPLHF.